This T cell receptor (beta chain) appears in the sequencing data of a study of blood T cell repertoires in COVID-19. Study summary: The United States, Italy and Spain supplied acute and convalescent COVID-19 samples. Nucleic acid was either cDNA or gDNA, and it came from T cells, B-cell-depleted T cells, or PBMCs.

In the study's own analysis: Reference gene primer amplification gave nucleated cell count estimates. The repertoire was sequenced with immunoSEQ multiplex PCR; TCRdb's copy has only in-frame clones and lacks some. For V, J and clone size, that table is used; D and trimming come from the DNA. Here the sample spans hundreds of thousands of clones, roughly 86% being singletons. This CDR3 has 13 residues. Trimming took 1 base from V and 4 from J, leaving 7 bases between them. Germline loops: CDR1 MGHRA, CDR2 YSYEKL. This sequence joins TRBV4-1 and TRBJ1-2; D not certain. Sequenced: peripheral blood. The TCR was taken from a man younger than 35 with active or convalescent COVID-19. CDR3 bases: TGCGCCAGCAGCCAAGTTGGGAGCTATGGCTACACCTTC. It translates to CASSQVGSYGYTF.